This T cell receptor beta chain was found in a study of identical twins (dated by TCRdb to 2016 to 2018). A note on the overall study: To test whether fetal clonotypes persist, this study deep-sequenced TCR alpha and beta repertoires from monozygotic twins, from unrelated adults of various ages, and from cord blood. To rule out contamination, replicate twin experiments were performed at different times with different library preparation protocols. Results and caveats for the whole study, not just this receptor: In monozygotic twins, recombination models systematically underestimated out-of-frame TCR alpha sharing, but the models matched the sharing seen between unrelated individuals. Abundant cord blood beta clonotypes had fewer insertions, young adult naive repertoires showed a similar but weaker trend, and memory repertoires showed no such trend. In beta out-of-frame sequences, excess twin sharing was weaker, because having fewer shared sequences lowered the signal-to-noise ratio. Zero-insertion analyses could be partly confounded by invariant T cells such as MAIT and iNKT, though diverse VJ usage argued against such confounding for most clonotypes. Because the same donors could not be followed over many years, conclusions were based on cross-sectional statistical analysis. Compared with coincidental sharing between unrelated individuals, out-of-frame TCR alpha sequences shared between twins had an excess of sequences with low generation probability.

The method was 5' RACE. Sequencing instrument: Illumina HiSeq 2000. Template switching added a universal primer binding site, and the final cDNA carried a unique molecular identifier that allowed TCR cDNA molecules to be counted accurately. First-strand cDNA for TCR alpha and beta chains was synthesized from specific primers in the conserved constant-segment region. Each cDNA library was double barcoded, with a SMART-Mk sample barcode plus Illumina barcodes, to control for contamination. TruSeq adapter sequences along with Illumina sample barcodes were introduced in two successive PCR steps. TCR alpha and beta cDNA libraries were sequenced on the Illumina HiSeq platform with custom primers. The published analysis was carried out like this. MiGEC processed the raw reads to extract unique molecular identifiers, while MiXCR was used to determine the CDR3 positions. Recombination models were inferred per individual with the repgenHMM and IGoR tools using an EM algorithm. Shared clonotype analysis was performed with the tcR package in R, normalizing sharing by the product of cloneset sizes. Out-of-frame nonproductive sequences were analyzed to study raw recombination free of thymic and clonal selection effects. Using fastp trimming at Q25 and MiXCR clonotype assembly, TCRdb reanalyzed the public sequencing data and kept in-frame beta chains. Every entry covers one CDR3 protein and lists the most common genes and DNA from its rows. The authors' filters were not applied to this entry. In this sample the table shows a few hundred thousand distinct CDR3 sequences, under 8.5% of which occur a single time. The biggest ten clones account for just over 14% of the sample.

Only healthy Caucasian donors were included. Three pairs of female monozygotic twins, all aged about 18 to 29 years, made up the twin cohort. Positive isolation kits from Invitrogen were used to isolate CD4+ and CD8+ T cell populations. The trim is 4 bases for V and 2 bases for J, with a gap of 17 bases between the germline ends. Looking up the germline V gene yields CDR1 SGHRS and CDR2 YFSETQ. The CDR3 measures 16 amino acids from cysteine to phenylalanine. The DNA shown is the 48-base CDR3, in frame from base 1. This clonotype was observed at least ten times. Its antigen target is currently unknown. Per-nucleotide qualities are absent, and no much larger clonotype sits a single base away. This same sample was also part of a study on T cells expressing NK-cell markers. Looking at the second paper: Roughly 8 donors provided sorted CD3+CD56+NKG2C+, CD3+CD56+NKG2C- and CD3+CD56-NKG2C+ T-cell subsets, whose TCR beta-chain repertoires were profiled. Of the eight sequenced donors, seven were found to be HCMV-seropositive and one was found to be HCMV-seronegative. In several experiments an anti-gammadeltaTCR antibody was added to restrict sorting to alphabetaTCR-expressing T cells. For several donors, the dominant CD3+CD56+NKG2C+ clonotypes were among the top 10 CD8+ clonotypes and accounted for roughly 1.0-8% of CD8+ T cells. Those dominant clonotypes were again the most abundant among CD3+CD56-NKG2C+ cells in a handful of donors, at roughly 28.3-60.1%. Whether the expanded NKG2C-expressing T cell clones were specific for HCMV antigens remained unclear. The eight sequenced donors were randomly selected healthy volunteers, three men and five women. HCMV serostatus was determined by detecting HCMV-specific IgG in serum with a commercial ELISA kit. Reads were demultiplexed and grouped by UMI with MIGEC, and clonotypes were assembled and quantified with MiTCR. To remove erroneous sequences, TCR cDNA sequences were retained only when supported by two or more reads. Downstream repertoire analysis used the tcR package, and clonotypes were matched across fractions by CDR3 nucleotide sequence plus V segment. VDJmatch was used to annotate antigen specificity against VDJdb, with one amino acid substitution in CDR3 allowed.

The sample comprised CD8+ T cells sorted from blood. The chain uses TRBV5-1 and TRBJ2-3, with the D call tentatively TRBD1 or TRBD2, each fitting 6 bases. This TCR was recovered from a woman between 18 and 29 years old in good health. The nucleotide sequence is TGCGCCAGCAGCCCATCTGAGGGGGGTTTCACAGATACGCAGTATTTT. Its product reads: CASSPSEGGFTDTQYF. Full variable domain (CDR3 extended with the reference TRBV5-1 and TRBJ2-3 proteins): KAGVTQTPRYLIKTRGQQVTLSCSPISGHRSVSWYQQTPGQGLQFLFEYFSETQRNKGNFPGRFSGRQFSNSRSEMNVSTLELGDSALYLCASSPSEGGFTDTQYFGPGTRLTVL.